This is a list of T cell receptor beta chains from one sample in a study of blood T cell repertoires in COVID-19. TCRdb keeps only in-frame clones here, not all; method: immunoSEQ multiplex PCR. The sample holds over 200,000 clones, about 80% seen once. The sample was PBMCs or T cells enriched from blood (not recorded which). Receptors were obtained from a man in his sixties who had recovered from COVID-19. Both conserved end residues are part of each CDR3. The order of the fields is CDR3 protein, CDR3 DNA, D gene, clone size, V gene, J gene. D genes are given only for firm matches. Clone size is shown for a subset of rows, as once, few, many or a class of expanded clone.

CASSIDSPRDRVSGANVLTF	TGTGCCAGTAGTATAGATTCCCCCCGGGACAGGGTCTCTGGGGCCAACGTCCTGACTTTC	TRBD1	few	TRBV19	TRBJ2-6
CASSLGAQGGEQYF	TGCGCCAGCAGCTTGGGGGCACAGGGGGGCGAGCAGTACTTC	TRBD1	few	TRBV5-1	TRBJ2-7
CASGSQGSYGYTF	TGTGCCAGTGGATCCCAGGGCAGCTATGGCTACACCTTC	.	.	TRBV19	TRBJ1-2
CSVRTGGSYEQYF	TGCAGCGTCCGAACAGGGGGCTCCTACGAGCAGTACTTC	TRBD1	.	TRBV29-1	TRBJ2-7
CASSSSWGQTNEKLFF	TGTGCCAGCAGCTCTAGTTGGGGACAGACGAATGAAAAACTGTTTTTT	TRBD1	.	TRBV7-9	TRBJ1-4
CASSPNAGSDNYGYTF	TGTGCCAGCTCACCAAATGCCGGGTCGGATAACTATGGCTACACCTTC	.	.	TRBV18	TRBJ1-2
CASSQGHHNSPLHF	TGTGCCAGCAGCCAGGGACACCATAATTCACCCCTCCACTTT	.	.	TRBV14	TRBJ1-6
CASSLGNLGAVGYTF	TGCGCCAGCAGCTTGGGGAACCTTGGGGCTGTCGGCTACACCTTC	.	.	TRBV5-1	TRBJ1-2
CASSSRTGSYGYTF	TGTGCCAGCAGCTCCCGGACAGGGAGTTATGGCTACACCTTC	TRBD1	once	TRBV11-3	TRBJ1-2
CASSRSQGGDEQFF	TGTGCCAGCAGCCGTTCGCAGGGTGGGGATGAGCAGTTCTTC	.	.	TRBV6-4	TRBJ2-1
CASSQGTSGGVLQETQYF	TGCGCCAGCAGCCAAGGGACTAGCGGGGGGGTCCTCCAGGAGACCCAGTACTTC	TRBD2	.	TRBV4-3	TRBJ2-5
CASSSQGIKAFF	TGTGCCAGCAGCTCCCAGGGAATCAAAGCTTTCTTT	.	.	TRBV14	TRBJ1-1
CASRMDSSNQPQHF	TGTGCCAGCAGGATGGACTCAAGCAATCAGCCCCAGCATTTT	.	once	TRBV2	TRBJ1-5
CASRLVGQDEQYF	TGCGCCAGCAGATTAGTGGGCCAGGACGAGCAGTACTTC	.	.	TRBV4-3	TRBJ2-7
CASSKDRASHEQYF	TGTGCCAGCAGTAAGGACAGGGCTTCCCACGAGCAGTACTTC	TRBD1	.	TRBV6-2/TRBV6-3	TRBJ2-7
CSASGQGVSYEQYF	TGCAGTGCTAGTGGACAGGGGGTCTCCTACGAGCAGTACTTC	TRBD1	.	TRBV20-1	TRBJ2-7
CASSLTLGGGYNEQFF	TGCGCCAGCAGTCTCACCCTAGGGGGGGGTTACAATGAGCAGTTCTTC	.	.	TRBV5-1	TRBJ2-1
CASSLQGARSEAFF	TGCGCCAGCAGCCTCCAGGGGGCTAGGTCTGAAGCTTTCTTT	TRBD1	.	TRBV5-1	TRBJ1-1
CASSLVGPGYEQYF	TGTGCCAGCAGCTTAGTTGGGCCTGGATACGAGCAGTACTTC	.	.	TRBV11-3	TRBJ2-7
CASSPLMEDRVVGYTF	TGTGCCAGCAGCCCACTTATGGAGGACAGGGTGGTGGGCTACACCTTC	TRBD1	once	TRBV9	TRBJ1-2
CASSQASGTNEKLFF	TGTGCCAGCAGCCAAGCGTCGGGTACAAATGAAAAACTGTTTTTT	.	.	TRBV3-1/TRBV3-2	TRBJ1-4
CASSYYRDQETQYF	TGTGCCAGCAGTTACTACAGGGACCAAGAGACCCAGTACTTC	.	.	TRBV6-6	TRBJ2-5
CASSLDGGTSGSGELFF	TGTGCCAGCAGCTTAGACGGTGGGACTAGTGGCTCCGGGGAGCTGTTTTTT	TRBD2	.	TRBV7-9	TRBJ2-2
CASSEGGFEQFF	TGTGCCAGCAGTGAGGGGGGGTTTGAGCAGTTCTTC	TRBD2	.	TRBV2	TRBJ2-1
CASSFQGAGGYTF	TGTGCCAGCAGCTTTCAGGGGGCAGGTGGCTACACCTTC	TRBD1	.	TRBV5-4	TRBJ1-2
CASSLAYRGGEQYF	TGTGCCAGCAGCTTAGCGTACAGGGGCGGGGAGCAGTACTTC	TRBD1	.	TRBV7-2	TRBJ2-7
CASSAGTGGNEKLFF	TGTGCCAGTAGTGCAGGGACAGGGGGGAATGAAAAACTGTTTTTT	TRBD1	once	TRBV19	TRBJ1-4
CASSLGSTGGAETQYF	TGTGCCAGCAGCTTAGGGTCGACGGGGGGGGCGGAGACCCAGTACTTC	TRBD2	.	TRBV7-2	TRBJ2-5
CASSVAPTTPRSNEKLFF	TGTGCCAGCAGCGTAGCTCCAACAACCCCCAGATCTAATGAAAAACTGTTTTTT	.	.	TRBV9	TRBJ1-4
CASSLESGVTEAFF	TGCGCCAGCAGCTTGGAATCGGGGGTAACTGAAGCTTTCTTT	.	.	TRBV5-1	TRBJ1-1
CASSVGASPKGYTF	TGTGCCAGCAGCGTAGGGGCCAGCCCTAAGGGCTACACCTTC	.	.	TRBV9	TRBJ1-2
CASSVQGGPRDTQYF	TGTGCCAGCAGCGTGCAGGGGGGACCTCGGGATACGCAGTATTTT	.	.	TRBV9	TRBJ2-3
CAISEGTGNTGELFF	TGTGCCATCAGTGAGGGGACAGGAAACACCGGGGAGCTGTTTTTT	TRBD1	.	TRBV10-3	TRBJ2-2
CASSQDSGRTGELFF	TGTGCCAGCAGCCAAGATTCGGGGAGAACCGGGGAGCTGTTTTTT	.	.	TRBV3-1/TRBV3-2	TRBJ2-2
CASSHSNTQYF	TGTGCCAGCAGCCATAGTAATACGCAGTATTTT	.	.	TRBV7-2	TRBJ2-3
CASSIGTDYSNQPQHF	TGTGCCAGTAGTATAGGGACAGATTATAGCAATCAGCCCCAGCATTTT	.	.	TRBV19	TRBJ1-5
CASSPPDSYNEQFF	TGTGCCAGCAGCCCCCCTGACAGCTACAATGAGCAGTTCTTC	.	once	TRBV7-2	TRBJ2-1
CASSPPALGDGNTIYF	TGTGCCAGCTCACCACCCGCTTTAGGGGATGGAAACACCATATATTTT	.	.	TRBV18	TRBJ1-3
CASSLARGADTQYF	TGCGCCAGCAGCTTGGCTAGAGGTGCAGATACGCAGTATTTT	.	.	TRBV5-1	TRBJ2-3
CASSLQVQSNEQFF	TGTGCCAGCAGCCTCCAGGTGCAGTCGAATGAGCAGTTCTTC	.	few	TRBV7-8	TRBJ2-1
CASSQDLTANYNSPLHF	TGTGCCAGCAGCCAAGATCTGACAGCGAATTATAATTCACCCCTCCACTTT	.	.	TRBV14	TRBJ1-6
CASSLGGGQRGYTF	TGTGCCAGCAGCTTAGGGGGGGGCCAAAGGGGCTACACCTTC	.	.	TRBV7-2	TRBJ1-2